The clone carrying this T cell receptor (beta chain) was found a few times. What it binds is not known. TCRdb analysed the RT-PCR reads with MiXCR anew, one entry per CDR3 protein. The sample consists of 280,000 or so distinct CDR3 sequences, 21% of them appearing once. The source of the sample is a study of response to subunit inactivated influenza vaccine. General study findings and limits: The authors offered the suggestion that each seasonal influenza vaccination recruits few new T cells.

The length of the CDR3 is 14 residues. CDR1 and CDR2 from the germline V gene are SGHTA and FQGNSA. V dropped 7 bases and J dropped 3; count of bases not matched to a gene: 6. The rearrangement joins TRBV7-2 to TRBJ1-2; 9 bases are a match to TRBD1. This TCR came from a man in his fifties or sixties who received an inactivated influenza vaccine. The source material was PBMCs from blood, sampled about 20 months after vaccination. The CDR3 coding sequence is TGTGCCAGCAAAGAGGACAGGGGATACTATGGCTACACCTTC. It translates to CASKEDRGYYGYTF. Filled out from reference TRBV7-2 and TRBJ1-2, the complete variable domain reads GAGVSQSPSNKVTEKGKDVELRCDPISGHTALYWYRQSLGQGLEFLIYFQGNSAPDKSGLPSDRFSAERTGGSVSTLTIQRTQQEDSAVYLCASKEDRGYYGYTFGSGTRLTVV.